Listed here is a single T cell receptor (beta chain). This clonotype has more than one count but fewer than ten. Its antigen has not been determined. No per-base quality is available; no much larger clone lies one base away. The method behind the library was 5' RACE. Sequencing took place on an Illumina HiSeq 2500. The second PCR ran for roughly 7 to 12 cycles and used a J-beta primer mix along with a sample-barcoded 5' primer. A template-switch 5' adaptor carrying 12 random nucleotides introduced a unique molecular identifier onto each TCR beta cDNA molecule. Each sample yielded at least 3 million CDR3-containing paired-end reads. The Mint cDNA synthesis kit, primed by a TRBC-specific oligonucleotide, was used to synthesize first-strand cDNA from all RNA. Following uracil-DNA glycosylase treatment, all cDNA underwent a first 18-cycle PCR with the universal primers M1SS and BC2_uni_R. The original methods were these. Normalization of each sample was performed by random selection of 1 million high-quality reads, each carrying a distinct molecular identifier. Reads with shared molecular identifiers were discarded instead of being binned into consensus sequences. MiTCR, run with a Q25 quality threshold and the strictest error-elimination algorithm, handled CDR3 identification, clonotype clustering and error correction. A nonparametric unseen species model with Euler transformation was used to estimate a lower bound on total TCR beta diversity. TCRdb reworked the public reads: Q25 trimming with fastp, MiXCR clone assembly, productive beta chains retained. Rows are combined by CDR3 protein, so each entry shows the most common genes and DNA. Clone size and V and J calls follow TCRdb, not the original study. The sample table shows about 690,000 distinct CDR3 sequences, and around 41% are seen once. Around 30% of the sample is in the top ten clones.

The donors were under 40 Caucasian individuals from Russia, aged 6 to 90 years, who were systemically healthy. Approximately 10 milliliters of peripheral blood were collected from each donor into EDTA-treated Vacutainer tubes. Ficoll-Paque density-gradient centrifugation was used to isolate PBMCs, with at least 7 million per sample. Total RNA, at least 5 micrograms per sample, was extracted from PBMCs with Trizol reagent. Naive CD45RAhigh/CD27high T cell percentages were measured by flow cytometry on a PBMC aliquot from every donor. The data were taken from a study of blood T cells in healthy people across ages (dated by TCRdb to the mid-2010s). General notes on the study: In model experiments, template switching captured roughly one uniquely barcoded TCR beta cDNA molecule for every two T cells. The study measured age-related changes in TCR beta repertoire diversity using deep sequencing normalized with unique cDNA molecular identifiers. Donors were grouped into four age groups: young (average roughly 15 years), middle-aged (around 39), aged (around 60) and long-lived (approximately 75). To avoid experimental bias, donors of different ages were distributed randomly across sequencing lanes. The study analyzed two additional independent replicas of 1 million unique cDNA reads from the same blood draw for two donors, one aged 18 to 29 and one aged 80 or older.

Its CDR3 holds 15 amino acids, cysteine through phenylalanine. The retained sequence is limited to the CDR3, 45 bases, with the frame set at the first base. At the junction V is shortened by 4 bases and J by 2 bases; bases outside the gene matches: 4. CDR1 and CDR2 (SEHNR, FQNEAQ) derive from the germline V gene (reference sequence). Points the paper makes about the study in general: Because donor CMV infection status was unknown, age-related changes in expanded clonotypes were potentially confounded. Because profiling used bulk unsorted PBMCs, naive and antigen-experienced compartments could not be compared conclusively. Compared with the aged group, more naive CD4+ T cells, fewer expanded clones and increased TCR diversity were shown by the long-lived group, suggesting age selection. As age increased, observed TCR beta diversity per million T cells dropped in a roughly linear way, and a significant reduction was already evident by age roughly 36. There was a strong correlation between observed TCR beta diversity and the percentage of naive T cells measured by flow cytometry. Estimates of total diversity from one million sequenced T cells were regarded as lower bounds and underestimates.

The TCR was taken from a man aged 80 or over in good health. Rearrangement joined TRBV7-9 to TRBJ2-4; TRBD1 lines up with 8 middle nucleotides. Material: blood. This receptor carries the CDR3 CASSSDRGPKNIQYF. The DNA sequence reads TGTGCCAGCAGCTCAGACAGGGGCCCCAAAAACATTCAGTACTTC.